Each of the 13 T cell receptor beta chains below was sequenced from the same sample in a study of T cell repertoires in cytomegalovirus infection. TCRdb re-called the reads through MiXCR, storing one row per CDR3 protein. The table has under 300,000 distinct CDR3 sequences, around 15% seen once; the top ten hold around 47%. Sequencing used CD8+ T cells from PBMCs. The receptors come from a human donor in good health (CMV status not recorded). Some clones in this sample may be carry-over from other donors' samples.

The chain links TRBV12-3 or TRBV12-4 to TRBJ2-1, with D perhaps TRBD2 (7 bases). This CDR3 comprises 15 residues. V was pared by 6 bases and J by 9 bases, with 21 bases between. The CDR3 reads CASSPVGGQLIEQFF. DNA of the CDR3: TGTGCCAGCAGCCCAGTCGGGGGGCAGTTGATTGAGCAGTTCTTC.

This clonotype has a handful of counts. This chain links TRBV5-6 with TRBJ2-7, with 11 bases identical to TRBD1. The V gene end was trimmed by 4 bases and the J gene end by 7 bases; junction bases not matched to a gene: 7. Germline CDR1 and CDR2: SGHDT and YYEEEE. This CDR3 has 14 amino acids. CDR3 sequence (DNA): TGTGCCAGCAGCCTAACGGGACAGGGGGGAGAGCAGTACTTC. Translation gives CASSLTGQGGEQYF.

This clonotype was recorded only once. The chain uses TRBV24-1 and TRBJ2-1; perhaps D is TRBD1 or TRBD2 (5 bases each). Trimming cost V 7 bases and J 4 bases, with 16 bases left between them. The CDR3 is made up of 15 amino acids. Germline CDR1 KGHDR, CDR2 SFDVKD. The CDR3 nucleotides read TGTGCCACCAGCCCTGGGGGTTCGGTTTACAATGAGCAGTTCTTC. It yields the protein CATSPGGSVYNEQFF.

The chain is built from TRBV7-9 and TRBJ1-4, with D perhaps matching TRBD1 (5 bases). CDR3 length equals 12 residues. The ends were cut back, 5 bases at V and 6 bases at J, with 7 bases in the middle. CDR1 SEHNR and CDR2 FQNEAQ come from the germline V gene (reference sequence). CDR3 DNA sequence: TGTGCCAGCAGCCAAGGGGATGAAAAACTGTTTTTT. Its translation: CASSQGDEKLFF.

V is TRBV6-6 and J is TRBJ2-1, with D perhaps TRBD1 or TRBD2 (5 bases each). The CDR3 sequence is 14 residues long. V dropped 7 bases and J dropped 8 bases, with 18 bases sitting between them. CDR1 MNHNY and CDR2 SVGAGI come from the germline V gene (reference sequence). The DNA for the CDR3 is TGTGCCAGCATTGGGGGACCGAGTGGCGATGAGCAGTTCTTC. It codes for CASIGGPSGDEQFF.

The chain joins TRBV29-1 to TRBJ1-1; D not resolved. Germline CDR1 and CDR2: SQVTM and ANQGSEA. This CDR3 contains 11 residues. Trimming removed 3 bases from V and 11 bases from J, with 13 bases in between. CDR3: CSVEAGGSAFF. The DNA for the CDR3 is TGCAGCGTTGAGGCAGGCGGGAGTGCTTTCTTT.

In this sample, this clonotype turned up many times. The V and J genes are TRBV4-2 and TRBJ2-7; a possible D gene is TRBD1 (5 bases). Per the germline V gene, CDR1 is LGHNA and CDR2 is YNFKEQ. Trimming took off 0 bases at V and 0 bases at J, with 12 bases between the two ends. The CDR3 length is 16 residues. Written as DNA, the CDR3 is TGTGCCAGCAGCCAAGAGCTCCAGGGTCCCTCCTACGAGCAGTACTTC. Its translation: CASSQELQGPSYEQYF.

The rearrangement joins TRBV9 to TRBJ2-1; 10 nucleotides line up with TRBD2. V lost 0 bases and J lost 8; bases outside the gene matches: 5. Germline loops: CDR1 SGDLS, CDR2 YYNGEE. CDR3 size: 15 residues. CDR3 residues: CASSVALAGFDEQFF. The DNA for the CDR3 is TGTGCCAGCAGCGTAGCACTAGCGGGGTTCGATGAGCAGTTCTTC.

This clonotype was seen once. The CDR3 sequence is CASSPRGPGANYGYTF. CDR3 nucleotide sequence: TGTGCCAGCAGTCCCAGGGGGCCAGGAGCTAACTATGGCTACACCTTC. The J gene is TRBJ1-2, the V gene TRBV6-4; 8 nucleotides line up with TRBD1. V gave up 5 bases and J gave up 0 bases; unmatched junction bases: 8. The germline V gene has CDR1 MRHNA and CDR2 SNTAGT. The CDR3 is 16 amino acids.

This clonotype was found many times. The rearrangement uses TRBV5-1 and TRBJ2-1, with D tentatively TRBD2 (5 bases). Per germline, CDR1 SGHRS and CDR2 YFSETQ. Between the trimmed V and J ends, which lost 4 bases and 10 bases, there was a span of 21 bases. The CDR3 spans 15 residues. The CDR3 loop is CASSPNRGRFWEQFF. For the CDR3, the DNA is TGCGCCAGCAGCCCGAACCGAGGGAGATTCTGGGAGCAGTTCTTC.

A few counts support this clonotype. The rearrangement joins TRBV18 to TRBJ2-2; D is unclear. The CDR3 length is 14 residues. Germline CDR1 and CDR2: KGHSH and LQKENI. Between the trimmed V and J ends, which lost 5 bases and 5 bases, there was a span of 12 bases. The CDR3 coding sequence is TGTGCCAGCTCATCCGACGAGCATACCGGGGAGCTGTTTTTT. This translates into CASSSDEHTGELFF.

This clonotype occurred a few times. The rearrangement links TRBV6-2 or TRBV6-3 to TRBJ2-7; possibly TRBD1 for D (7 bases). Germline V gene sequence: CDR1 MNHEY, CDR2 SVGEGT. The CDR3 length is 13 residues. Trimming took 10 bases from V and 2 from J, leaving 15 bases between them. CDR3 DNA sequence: TGTGCCACCAGGGGGGACGGCCCCTACGAGCAGTACTTC. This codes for CATRGDGPYEQYF.

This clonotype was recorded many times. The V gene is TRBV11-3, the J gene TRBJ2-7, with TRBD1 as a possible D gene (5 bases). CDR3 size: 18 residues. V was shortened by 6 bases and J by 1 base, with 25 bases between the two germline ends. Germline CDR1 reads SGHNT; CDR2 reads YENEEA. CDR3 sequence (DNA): TGTGCCAGCAGGATTACAGGACGTAACCCCTTAGGGTCCTACGAGCAGTACTTC. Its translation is CASRITGRNPLGSYEQYF.